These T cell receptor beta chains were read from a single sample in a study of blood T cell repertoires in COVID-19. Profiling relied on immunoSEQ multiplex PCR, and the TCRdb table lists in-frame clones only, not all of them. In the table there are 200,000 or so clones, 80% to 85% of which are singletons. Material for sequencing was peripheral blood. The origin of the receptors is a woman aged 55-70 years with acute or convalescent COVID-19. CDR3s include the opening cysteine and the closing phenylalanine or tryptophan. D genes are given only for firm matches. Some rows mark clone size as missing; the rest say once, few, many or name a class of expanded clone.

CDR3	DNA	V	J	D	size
CASRWGGSSTDTQYF	TGTGCCAGCAGGTGGGGGGGGTCCTCCACAGATACGCAGTATTTT	TRBV2	TRBJ2-3	TRBD2	NA
CAWHRDRGEAGANVLTF	TGTGCCTGGCACCGGGACAGGGGAGAAGCCGGGGCCAACGTCCTGACTTTC	TRBV30	TRBJ2-6	TRBD1	NA
CASSRGGQGTYGYTF	TGTGCCAGCAGCCGGGGAGGACAGGGGACCTATGGCTACACCTTC	TRBV6-5	TRBJ1-2	TRBD1	NA
CASSSGQQETQYF	TGTGCCAGCAGCTCGGGACAGCAAGAGACCCAGTACTTC	TRBV5-4	TRBJ2-5	TRBD1	NA
CAISESRGNQPQHF	TGTGCCATCAGTGAGTCGCGGGGGAATCAGCCCCAGCATTTT	TRBV10-3	TRBJ1-5	NA	NA
CASSPNRGKTGANVLTF	TGTGCCAGCAGCCCGAACAGGGGGAAAACTGGGGCCAACGTCCTGACTTTC	TRBV28	TRBJ2-6	TRBD1	NA
CASKQGSVGTDTQYF	TGTGCCAGCAAACAGGGGTCGGTAGGCACAGATACGCAGTATTTT	TRBV6-5	TRBJ2-3	TRBD1	NA
CASSPTTGGADTQYF	TGTGCCAGCAGCCCAACGACGGGGGGGGCAGATACGCAGTATTTT	TRBV5-4	TRBJ2-3	TRBD2	NA
CASKGWGQPQHF	TGTGCCAGTAAAGGTTGGGGCCAGCCCCAGCATTTT	TRBV19	TRBJ1-5	NA	NA
CAWSVRRQLNTEAFF	TGTGCCTGGAGTGTACGCCGACAGCTGAACACTGAAGCTTTCTTT	TRBV30	TRBJ1-1	NA	NA
CASSFVLDEQYF	TGTGCCAGCAGCTTTGTCCTCGACGAGCAGTACTTC	TRBV7-8	TRBJ2-7	NA	NA
CAWRGAGMTQYF	TGTGCCTGGAGGGGGGCCGGCATGACCCAGTACTTC	TRBV30	TRBJ2-5	NA	NA
CASSLESVYSGNTIYF	TGTGCCAGCAGCTTGGAATCGGTATACTCTGGAAACACCATATATTTT	TRBV5-5	TRBJ1-3	NA	NA
CASSYGGAFSEQFF	TGTGCCAGCAGTTACGGAGGGGCGTTTAGTGAGCAGTTCTTC	TRBV6-5	TRBJ2-1	NA	NA
CASSVWGVITEAFF	TGTGCCAGCAGCGTCTGGGGAGTGATAACTGAAGCTTTCTTT	TRBV13	TRBJ1-1	NA	NA
CASSSGVNTEAFF	TGTGCCAGCAGTTCAGGGGTGAACACTGAAGCTTTCTTT	TRBV2	TRBJ1-1	NA	NA
CASSLGPEQPQHF	TGTGCCAGCAGCTTGGGTCCGGAGCAGCCCCAGCATTTT	TRBV11-2	TRBJ1-5	NA	NA
CATHNQRQDTQYF	TGTGCCACCCACAATCAGAGACAAGATACGCAGTATTTT	TRBV28	TRBJ2-3	NA	NA
CASSVFDRGARTDTQYF	TGTGCCAGCAGCGTATTTGACAGGGGGGCTCGCACAGATACGCAGTATTTT	TRBV9	TRBJ2-3	TRBD1	NA
CASSLGVSSYNEQFF	TGTGCCAGCAGCTTAGGAGTGAGCTCCTACAATGAGCAGTTCTTC	TRBV7-2	TRBJ2-1	NA	NA
CASSYSPGDGKLFF	TGTGCCAGCAGTTACTCGCCCGGGGATGGAAAACTGTTTTTT	TRBV6-5	TRBJ1-4	NA	NA
CASGLVPSGVYEQYF	TGTGCTAGTGGTTTGGTCCCTAGCGGGGTCTACGAGCAGTACTTC	TRBV12-5	TRBJ2-7	TRBD2	NA
CASGSPGAGRVTEAFF	TGTGCTAGTGGTTCCCCCGGGGCAGGGAGGGTCACTGAAGCTTTCTTT	TRBV12-5	TRBJ1-1	NA	NA
CASSQGQGSYGYTF	TGTGCCAGCAGCCAAGGACAGGGCAGCTATGGCTACACCTTC	TRBV14	TRBJ1-2	TRBD1	NA
CASSLDPVPTYEQYF	TGTGCCAGCAGCTTGGATCCCGTCCCTACCTACGAGCAGTACTTC	TRBV5-5	TRBJ2-7	NA	NA
CASSVGSGMSEAFF	TGTGCCAGCAGCGTAGGTTCAGGAATGTCTGAAGCTTTCTTT	TRBV9	TRBJ1-1	NA	once
CASSRELNTEAFF	TGTGCCAGCAGTAGGGAGTTGAACACTGAAGCTTTCTTT	TRBV5-6	TRBJ1-1	NA	NA
CASSGGTGGFGYGYTF	TGTGCCAGCAGTGGAGGGACAGGGGGCTTTGGCTATGGCTACACCTTC	TRBV2	TRBJ1-2	TRBD1	NA
CASREGGASGELFF	TGTGCCAGCAGGGAGGGGGGGGCCTCCGGGGAGCTGTTTTTT	TRBV9	TRBJ2-2	NA	NA
CASSYDAGSPLHF	TGTGCCAGCTCATACGACGCGGGTTCACCCCTCCACTTT	TRBV18	TRBJ1-6	NA	NA
CASSRRTWDTGELFF	TGCGCCAGCAGCAGAAGGACATGGGACACCGGGGAGCTGTTTTTT	TRBV5-1	TRBJ2-2	NA	NA
CASSLTSGYNEQFF	TGTGCCAGCAGCTTGACTAGCGGATACAATGAGCAGTTCTTC	TRBV5-6	TRBJ2-1	TRBD2	once
CASESARDSPLHF	TGTGCCAGCGAATCTGCCAGGGATTCACCCCTCCACTTT	TRBV2	TRBJ1-6	NA	few